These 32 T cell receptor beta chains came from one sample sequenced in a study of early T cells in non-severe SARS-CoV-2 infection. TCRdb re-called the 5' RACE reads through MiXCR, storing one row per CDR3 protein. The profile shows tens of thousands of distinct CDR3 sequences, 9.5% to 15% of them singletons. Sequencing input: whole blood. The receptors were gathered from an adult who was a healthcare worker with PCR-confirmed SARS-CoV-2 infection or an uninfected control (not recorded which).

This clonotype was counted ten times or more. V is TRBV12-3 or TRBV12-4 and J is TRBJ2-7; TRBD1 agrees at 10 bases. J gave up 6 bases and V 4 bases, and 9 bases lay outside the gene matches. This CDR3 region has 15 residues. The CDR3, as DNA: TGTGCCAGCAGTTCCCCCGGGACAGGGGCCGCCGAGCAGTACTTC. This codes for CASSSPGTGAAEQYF.

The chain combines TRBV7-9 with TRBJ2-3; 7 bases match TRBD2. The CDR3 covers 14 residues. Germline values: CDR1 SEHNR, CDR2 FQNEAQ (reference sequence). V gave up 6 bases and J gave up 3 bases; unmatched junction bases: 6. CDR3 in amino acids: CASRPGLVTDTQYF. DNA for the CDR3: TGTGCCAGCAGACCTGGACTAGTGACAGATACGCAGTATTTT.

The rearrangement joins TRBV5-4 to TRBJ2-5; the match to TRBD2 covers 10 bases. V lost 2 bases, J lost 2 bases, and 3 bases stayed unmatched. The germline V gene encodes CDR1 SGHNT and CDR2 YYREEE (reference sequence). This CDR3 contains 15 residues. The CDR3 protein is CASSFLLAGQETQYF. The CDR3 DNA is TGTGCCAGCAGCTTCCTACTAGCGGGACAAGAGACCCAGTACTTC.

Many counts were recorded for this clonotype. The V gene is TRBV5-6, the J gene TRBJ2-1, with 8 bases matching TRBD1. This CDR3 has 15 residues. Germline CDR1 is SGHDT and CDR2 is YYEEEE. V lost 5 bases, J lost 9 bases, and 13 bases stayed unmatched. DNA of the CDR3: TGTGCCAGCAGTTTACAGGGGGGCAGTTTTGGTGAGCAGTTCTTC. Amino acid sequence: CASSLQGGSFGEQFF. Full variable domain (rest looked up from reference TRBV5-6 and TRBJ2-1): DAGVTQSPTHLIKTRGQQVTLRCSPKSGHDTVSWYQQALGQGPQFIFQYYEEEERQRGNFPDRFSGHQFPNYSSELNVNALLLGDSALYLCASSLQGGSFGEQFFGPGTRLTVL.

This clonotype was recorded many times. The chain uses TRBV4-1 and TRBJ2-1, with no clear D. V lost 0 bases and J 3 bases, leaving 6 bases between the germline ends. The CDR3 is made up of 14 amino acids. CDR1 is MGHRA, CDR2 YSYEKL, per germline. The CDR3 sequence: CASSQETDYNEQFF. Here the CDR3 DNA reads TGCGCCAGCAGCCAAGAAACGGACTACAATGAGCAGTTCTTC.

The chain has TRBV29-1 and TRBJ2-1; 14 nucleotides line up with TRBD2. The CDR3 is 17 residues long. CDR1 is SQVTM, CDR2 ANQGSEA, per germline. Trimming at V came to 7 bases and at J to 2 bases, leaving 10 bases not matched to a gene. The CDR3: CSGAGLAGEMTYNEQFF. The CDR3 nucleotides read TGCAGCGGGGCGGGACTAGCGGGAGAGATGACCTACAATGAGCAGTTCTTC.

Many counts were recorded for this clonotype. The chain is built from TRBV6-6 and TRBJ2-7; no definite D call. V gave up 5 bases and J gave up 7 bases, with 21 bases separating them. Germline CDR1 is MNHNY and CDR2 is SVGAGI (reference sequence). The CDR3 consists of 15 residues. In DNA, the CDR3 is TGTGCCAGCAGTCCCGAGAGGCCGACTTTGGGGGAGCAGTACTTC. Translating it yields CASSPERPTLGEQYF.

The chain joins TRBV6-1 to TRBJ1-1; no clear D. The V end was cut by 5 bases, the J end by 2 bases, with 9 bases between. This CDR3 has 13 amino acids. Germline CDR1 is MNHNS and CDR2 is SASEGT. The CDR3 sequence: CASSKTQNTEAFF. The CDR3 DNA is TGTGCCAGCAGTAAGACCCAAAACACTGAAGCTTTCTTT.

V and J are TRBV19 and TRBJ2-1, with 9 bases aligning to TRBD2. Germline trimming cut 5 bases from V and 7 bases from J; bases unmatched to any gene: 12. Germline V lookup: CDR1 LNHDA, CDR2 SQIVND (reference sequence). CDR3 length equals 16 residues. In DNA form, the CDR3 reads TGTGCCAGTAGTCCCCATAGCGGGGGCCCCGTAAATGAGCAGTTCTTC. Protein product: CASSPHSGGPVNEQFF.

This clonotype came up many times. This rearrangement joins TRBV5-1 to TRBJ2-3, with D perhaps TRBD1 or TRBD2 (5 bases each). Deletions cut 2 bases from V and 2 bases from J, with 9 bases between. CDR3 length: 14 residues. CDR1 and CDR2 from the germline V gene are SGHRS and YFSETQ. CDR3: CASSLGTTTDTQYF. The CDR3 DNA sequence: TGCGCCAGCAGCTTAGGGACCACCACAGATACGCAGTATTTT.

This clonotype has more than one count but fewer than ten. CDR3 loop: CSARRAGPQETQYF. CDR3 coding DNA: TGCAGTGCTCGAAGGGCCGGGCCTCAAGAGACCCAGTACTTC. The rearrangement links TRBV20-1 to TRBJ2-5; no firm D call. This CDR3 is 14 amino acids long. Germline assignment: CDR1 DFQATT and CDR2 SNEGSKA (reference sequence). V dropped 5 bases and J dropped 2 bases, with 15 bases sitting between them.

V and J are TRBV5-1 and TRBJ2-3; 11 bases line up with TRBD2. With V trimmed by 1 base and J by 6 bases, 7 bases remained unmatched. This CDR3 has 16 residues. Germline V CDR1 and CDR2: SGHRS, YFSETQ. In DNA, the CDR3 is TGCGCCAGCAGCTTGTTTAGCGGGGGGGCAACTGATACGCAGTATTTT. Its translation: CASSLFSGGATDTQYF.

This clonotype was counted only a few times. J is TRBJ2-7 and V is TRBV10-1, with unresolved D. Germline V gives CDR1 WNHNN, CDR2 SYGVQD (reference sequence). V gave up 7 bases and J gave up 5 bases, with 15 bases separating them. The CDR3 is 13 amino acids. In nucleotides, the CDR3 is TGCGCCAGCACCCCGGGCGAACGGGACGAGCAGTACTTC. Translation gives CASTPGERDEQYF.

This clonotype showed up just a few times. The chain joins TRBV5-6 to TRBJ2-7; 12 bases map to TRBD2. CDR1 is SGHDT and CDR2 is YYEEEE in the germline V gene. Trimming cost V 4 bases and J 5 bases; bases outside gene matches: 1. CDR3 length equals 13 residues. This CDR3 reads CASSRTSGNEQYF. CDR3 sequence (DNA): TGTGCCAGCAGCCGGACTAGCGGGAACGAGCAGTACTTC.

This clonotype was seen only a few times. CDR3 DNA: TGTGCCAGCAGCTCAGATTGGGGACTAGCGGGATCCAGACACAATGAGCAGTTCTTC. Residues: CASSSDWGLAGSRHNEQFF. The rearrangement uses TRBV11-2 and TRBJ2-1, with TRBD2 matching over 13 bases. Germline loops: CDR1 SGHAT, CDR2 FQNNGV. This CDR3 region has 19 residues. V shed 4 bases, J shed 5 bases, and the junction held 14 bases outside the gene matches. Supplemented by reference TRBV11-2 and TRBJ2-1, the full variable domain reads EAGVAQSPRYKIIEKRQSVAFWCNPISGHATLYWYQQILGQGPKLLIQFQNNGVVDDSQLPKDRFSAERLKGVDSTLKIQPAKLEDSAVYLCASSSDWGLAGSRHNEQFFGPGTRLTVL.

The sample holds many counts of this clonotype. CDR3 DNA: TGTGCCACCAGTGATAGGTTAGGGGGTCAGCCCCAGCATTTT. This sequence encodes CATSDRLGGQPQHF. This chain uses TRBV24-1 with TRBJ1-5; perhaps TRBD1 as D (6 bases). The CDR3 runs 14 residues. Per the germline V gene, CDR1 is KGHDR and CDR2 is SFDVKD. Between the trimmed V and J ends, which lost 3 bases and 6 bases, there was a span of 11 bases.

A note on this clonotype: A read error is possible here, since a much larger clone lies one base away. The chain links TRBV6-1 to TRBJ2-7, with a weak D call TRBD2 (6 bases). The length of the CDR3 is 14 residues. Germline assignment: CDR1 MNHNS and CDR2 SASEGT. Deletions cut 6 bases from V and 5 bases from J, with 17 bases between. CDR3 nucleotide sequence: TGTGCCAGCAGGGGGGGTGCCCTACCCCACGAGCAGTACTTC. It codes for CASRGGALPHEQYF.

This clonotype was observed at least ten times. CDR3 coding DNA: TGTGCCACCAGCAAGGGGACTAGCGGATTCAATGAGCAGTTCTTC. Protein: CATSKGTSGFNEQFF. V usage is TRBV15 and J usage is TRBJ2-1, with 11 bases lining up with TRBD2. V lost 4 bases to trimming and J lost 6 bases; unmatched junction nucleotides: 5. In germline, CDR1 is LNHNV, CDR2 YYDKDF (reference sequence). The CDR3 covers 15 residues.

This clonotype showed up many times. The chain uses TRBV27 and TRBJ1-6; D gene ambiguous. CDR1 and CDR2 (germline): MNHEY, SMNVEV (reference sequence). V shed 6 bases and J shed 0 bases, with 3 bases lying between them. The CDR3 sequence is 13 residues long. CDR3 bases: TGTGCCAGCAGGCTCTCCTATAATTCACCCCTCCACTTT. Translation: CASRLSYNSPLHF.

This CDR3 is CASSLDRGYDGYTF. Here the CDR3 DNA reads TGTGCCAGCAGCTTAGACAGGGGGTATGATGGCTACACCTTC. This rearrangement joins TRBV11-2 to TRBJ1-2, with 7 bases lining up with TRBD1. The germline CDR1 and CDR2 sequences are SGHAT and FQNNGV. The CDR3 runs to 14 residues. The V and J ends lost 0 bases and 6 bases, in that order; junction bases with no gene match: 4.

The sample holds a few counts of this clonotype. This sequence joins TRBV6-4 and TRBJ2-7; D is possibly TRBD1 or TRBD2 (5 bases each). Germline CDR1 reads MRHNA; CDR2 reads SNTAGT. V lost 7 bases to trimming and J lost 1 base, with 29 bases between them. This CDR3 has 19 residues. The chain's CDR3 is CASTELNRDGLDPSYEQYF. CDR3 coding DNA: TGTGCCAGCACCGAGCTTAACCGGGACGGACTTGACCCTTCCTACGAGCAGTACTTC.

The CDR3 bases are TGTGCCAGCAGTTGGGATACTAGCGGGGGATACAACACCGGGGAGCTGTTTTTT. Residues: CASSWDTSGGYNTGELFF. J is TRBJ2-2 and V is TRBV6-2 or TRBV6-3; 11 nucleotides line up with TRBD2. The CDR3 runs to 18 residues. After removal of 4 bases from V and 2 bases from J, the junction contained 9 bases not matched to a gene. From germline, CDR1 is MNHEY and CDR2 SVGEGT.

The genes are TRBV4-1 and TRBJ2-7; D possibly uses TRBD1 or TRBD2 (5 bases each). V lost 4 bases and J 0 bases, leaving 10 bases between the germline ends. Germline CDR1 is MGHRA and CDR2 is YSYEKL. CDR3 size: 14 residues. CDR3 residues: CASSPGPLSYEQYF. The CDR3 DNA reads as TGCGCCAGCAGCCCGGGACCGCTCTCCTACGAGCAGTACTTC.

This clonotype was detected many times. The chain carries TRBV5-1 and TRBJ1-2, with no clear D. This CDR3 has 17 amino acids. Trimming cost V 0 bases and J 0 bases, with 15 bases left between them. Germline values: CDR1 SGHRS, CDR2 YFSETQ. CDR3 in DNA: TGCGCCAGCAGCTTGGCCCACGGGCCGACCCCTAACTATGGCTACACCTTC. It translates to CASSLAHGPTPNYGYTF. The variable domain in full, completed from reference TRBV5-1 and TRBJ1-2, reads KAGVTQTPRYLIKTRGQQVTLSCSPISGHRSVSWYQQTPGQGLQFLFEYFSETQRNKGNFPGRFSGRQFSNSRSEMNVSTLELGDSALYLCASSLAHGPTPNYGYTFGSGTRLTVV.

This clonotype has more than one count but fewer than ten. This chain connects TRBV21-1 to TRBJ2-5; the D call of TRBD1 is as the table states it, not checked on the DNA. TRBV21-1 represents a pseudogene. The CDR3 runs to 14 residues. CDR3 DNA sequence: TGTGCCAGCAGCAAGGTTTCCAGGGAAGAGACCCAGTACTTC. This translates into CASSKVSREETQYF.

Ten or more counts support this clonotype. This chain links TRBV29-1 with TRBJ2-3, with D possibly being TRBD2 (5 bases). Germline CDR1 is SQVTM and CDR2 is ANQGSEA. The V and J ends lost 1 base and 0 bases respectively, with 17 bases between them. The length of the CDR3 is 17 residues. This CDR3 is CSVEGGGSDRSTDTQYF. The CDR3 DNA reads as TGCAGCGTTGAAGGAGGAGGATCGGACCGCAGCACAGATACGCAGTATTTT.

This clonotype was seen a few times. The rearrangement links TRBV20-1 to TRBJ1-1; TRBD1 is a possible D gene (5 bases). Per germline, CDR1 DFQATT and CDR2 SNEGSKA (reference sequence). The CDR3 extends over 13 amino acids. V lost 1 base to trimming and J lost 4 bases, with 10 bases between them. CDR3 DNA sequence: TGCAGTGCTAGAGGTGCCGGGGGCACTGAAGCTTTCTTT. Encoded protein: CSARGAGGTEAFF.

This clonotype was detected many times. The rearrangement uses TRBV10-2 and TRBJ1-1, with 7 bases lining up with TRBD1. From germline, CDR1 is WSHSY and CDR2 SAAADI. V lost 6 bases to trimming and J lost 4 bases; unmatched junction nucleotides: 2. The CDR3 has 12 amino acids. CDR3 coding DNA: TGCGCCAGCAGCCACAGGGGCACTGAAGCTTTCTTT. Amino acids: CASSHRGTEAFF.

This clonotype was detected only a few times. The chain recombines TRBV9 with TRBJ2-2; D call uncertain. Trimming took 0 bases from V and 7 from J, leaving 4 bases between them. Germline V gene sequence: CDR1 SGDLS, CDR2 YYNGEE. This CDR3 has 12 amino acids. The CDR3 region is CASSVGVGELFF. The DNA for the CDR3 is TGTGCCAGCAGCGTAGGAGTCGGGGAGCTGTTTTTT. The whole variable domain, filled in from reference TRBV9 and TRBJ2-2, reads DSGVTQTPKHLITATGQRVTLRCSPRSGDLSVYWYQQSLDQGLQFLIQYYNGEERAKGNILERFSAQQFPDLHSELNLSSLELGDSALYFCASSVGVGELFFGEGSRLTVL.

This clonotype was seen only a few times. CDR3 bases: TGTGCCAGCAGTTTTAGGGGGTTAGGGGCCAACGTCCTGACTTTC. Translation: CASSFRGLGANVLTF. The chain carries TRBV28 and TRBJ2-6; TRBD1 might be the D (6 bases). The V end lost 3 bases, the J end lost 4 bases, and 10 bases lay between the germline ends. The germline V gene has CDR1 MDHEN and CDR2 SYDVKM. The CDR3 extends over 15 amino acids.

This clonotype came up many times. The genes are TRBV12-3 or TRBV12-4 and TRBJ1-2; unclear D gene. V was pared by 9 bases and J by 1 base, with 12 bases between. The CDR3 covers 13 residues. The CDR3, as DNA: TGTGCCAGTATGGGCAGAGTTAACTATGGCTACACCTTC. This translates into CASMGRVNYGYTF.

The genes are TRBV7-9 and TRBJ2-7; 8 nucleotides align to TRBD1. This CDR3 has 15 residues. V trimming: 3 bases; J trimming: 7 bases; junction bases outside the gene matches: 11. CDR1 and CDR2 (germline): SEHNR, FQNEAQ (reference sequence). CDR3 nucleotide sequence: TGTGCCAGCAGCTTCGGGGCCGGGACAGGCGGGGAGCAGTACTTC. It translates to CASSFGAGTGGEQYF.